The clone carrying this T cell receptor beta chain occurred once. The target antigen is unknown. TCRdb redid the calling of the reads with MiXCR, one entry per CDR3 protein. The data contain about 740,000 distinct CDR3 sequences, 35% of them singletons. The data were taken from a study of T cell repertoires in cytomegalovirus infection. Across the whole study: Based on public TCR beta signatures, there were indications of CMV infection and of a matching HLA type. Study results and limitations: Summed public TCR beta family frequency identified CMV carriers bearing the relevant HLA.

Trimming shortened V by 4 bases and J by 0 bases, and 15 bases separated the two germline ends. Germline assignment: CDR1 GTSNPN and CDR2 SVGIG (reference sequence). This CDR3 has 15 amino acids. This receptor was taken from a human donor in good health (CMV status not recorded). Some clones in this sample may be carry-over from other donors' samples. Source material: PBMCs. The chain couples TRBV30 to TRBJ1-2; TRBD1 might be the D (6 bases). CDR3: CAWNVPGAANYGYTF. Here the CDR3 DNA reads TGTGCCTGGAACGTTCCAGGGGCGGCTAACTATGGCTACACCTTC.